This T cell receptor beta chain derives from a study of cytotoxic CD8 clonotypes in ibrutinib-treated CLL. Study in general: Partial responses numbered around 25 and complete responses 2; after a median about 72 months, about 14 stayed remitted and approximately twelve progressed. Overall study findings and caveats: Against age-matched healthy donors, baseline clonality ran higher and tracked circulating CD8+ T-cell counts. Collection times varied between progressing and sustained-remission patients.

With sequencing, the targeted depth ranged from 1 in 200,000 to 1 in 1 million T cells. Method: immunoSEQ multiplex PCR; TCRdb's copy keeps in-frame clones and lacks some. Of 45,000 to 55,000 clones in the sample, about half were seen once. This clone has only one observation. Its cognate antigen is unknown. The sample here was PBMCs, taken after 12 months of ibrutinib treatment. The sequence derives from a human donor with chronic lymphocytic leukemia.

This CDR3 is CASSQEIGLAGRQETQYF. The CDR3 bases are TGCGCCAGCAGCCAAGAAATTGGACTAGCGGGAAGGCAAGAGACCCAGTACTTC. J is TRBJ2-5 and V is TRBV4-1, with 12 bases lining up with TRBD2. Germline trimming cut 0 bases from V and 2 bases from J; bases unmatched to any gene: 7. The CDR3 loop spans 18 amino acids. In germline, CDR1 is MGHRA, CDR2 YSYEKL.